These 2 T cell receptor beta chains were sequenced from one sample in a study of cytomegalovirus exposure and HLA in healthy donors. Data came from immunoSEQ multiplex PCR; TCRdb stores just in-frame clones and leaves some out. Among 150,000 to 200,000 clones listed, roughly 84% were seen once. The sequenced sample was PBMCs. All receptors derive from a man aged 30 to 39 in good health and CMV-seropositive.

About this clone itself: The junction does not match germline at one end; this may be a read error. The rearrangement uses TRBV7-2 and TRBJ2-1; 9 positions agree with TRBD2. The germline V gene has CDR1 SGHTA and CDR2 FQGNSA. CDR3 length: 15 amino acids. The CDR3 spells CASRLAGAPTNEQFF. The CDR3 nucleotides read TGTGCCAGCAGGTTAGCGGGGGCCCCGACCAATGAGCAGTTCTTC.

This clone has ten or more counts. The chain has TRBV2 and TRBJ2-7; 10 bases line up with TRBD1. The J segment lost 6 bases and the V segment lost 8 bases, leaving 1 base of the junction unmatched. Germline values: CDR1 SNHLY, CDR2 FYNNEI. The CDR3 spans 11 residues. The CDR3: CASRQGAEQYF. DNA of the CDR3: TGTGCCAGCCGACAGGGGGCCGAGCAGTACTTC. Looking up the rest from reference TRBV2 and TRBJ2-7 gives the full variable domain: EPEVTQTPSHQVTQMGQEVILRCVPISNHLYFYWYRQILGQKVEFLVSFYNNEISEKSEIFDDQFSVERPDGSNFTLKIRSTKLEDSAMYFCASRQGAEQYFGPGTRLTVT.